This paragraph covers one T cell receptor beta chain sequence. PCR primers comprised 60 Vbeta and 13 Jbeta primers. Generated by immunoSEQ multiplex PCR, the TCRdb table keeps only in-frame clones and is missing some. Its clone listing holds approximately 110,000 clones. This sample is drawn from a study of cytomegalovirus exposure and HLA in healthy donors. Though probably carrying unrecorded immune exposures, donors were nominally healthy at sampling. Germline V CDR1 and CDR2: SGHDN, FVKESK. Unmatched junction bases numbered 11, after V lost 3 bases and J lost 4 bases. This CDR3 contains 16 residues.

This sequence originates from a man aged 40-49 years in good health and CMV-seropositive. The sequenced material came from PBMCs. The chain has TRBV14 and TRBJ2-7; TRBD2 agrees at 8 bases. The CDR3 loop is CASSQQVGLAGYEQYF. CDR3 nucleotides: TGTGCCAGCAGCCAGCAAGTCGGGCTAGCGGGTTACGAGCAGTACTTC.